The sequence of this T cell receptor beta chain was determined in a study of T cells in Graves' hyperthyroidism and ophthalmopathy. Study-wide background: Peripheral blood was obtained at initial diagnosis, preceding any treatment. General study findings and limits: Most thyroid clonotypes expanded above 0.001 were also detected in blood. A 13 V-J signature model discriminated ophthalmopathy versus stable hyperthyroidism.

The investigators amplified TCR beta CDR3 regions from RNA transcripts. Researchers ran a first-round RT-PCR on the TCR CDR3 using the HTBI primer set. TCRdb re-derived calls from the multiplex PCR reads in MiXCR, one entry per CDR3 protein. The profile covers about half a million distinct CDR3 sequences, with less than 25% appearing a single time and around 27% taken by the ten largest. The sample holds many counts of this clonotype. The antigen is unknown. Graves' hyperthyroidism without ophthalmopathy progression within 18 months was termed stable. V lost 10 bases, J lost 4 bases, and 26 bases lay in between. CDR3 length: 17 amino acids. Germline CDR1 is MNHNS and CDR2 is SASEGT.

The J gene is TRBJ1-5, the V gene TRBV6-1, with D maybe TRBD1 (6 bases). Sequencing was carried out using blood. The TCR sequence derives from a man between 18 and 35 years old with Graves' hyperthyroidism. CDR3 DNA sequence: TGTGCCACCCGAAGACAGGTTTCGTTCCGCCTAAATCAGCCCCAGCATTTT. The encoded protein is CATRRQVSFRLNQPQHF.